These 27 T cell receptor beta chains originate from one sample sequenced in a study of human T cells and chemical hapten exposure. Each CDR3 protein gets one entry after TCRdb re-called the RACE reads with MiXCR. The sample comprises 65,000 to 95,000 distinct CDR3 sequences, over 6.5% of which are singletons, and about 1.7% rests with the top ten. Time point defined: healthy volunteer bleed at 6 weeks. Total RNA was isolated from whole blood that had not been fractionated. Sequencing was carried out using whole blood. These receptors were obtained from a female donor in good health. Some clones in this sample may be carry-over from other donors' samples.

Ten or more counts support this clonotype. This rearrangement joins TRBV29-1 to TRBJ2-3, with unresolved D. The V gene's germline CDR1 is SQVTM and CDR2 ANQGSEA. The CDR3 runs to 11 residues. Trimming took 4 bases from V and 2 from J, leaving 4 bases between them. CDR3 nucleotides: TGCAGCGTTGGGTCCACAGATACGCAGTATTTT. Amino acids: CSVGSTDTQYF.

The chain combines TRBV2 with TRBJ2-1; weak D call: TRBD1 (6 bases). CDR3 length equals 14 residues. Per germline, CDR1 SNHLY and CDR2 FYNNEI. The V and J ends lost 6 bases and 3 bases respectively, with 12 bases between them. In nucleotides, the CDR3 is TGTGCCAGCAGCGTAAAGACAGGCTACAATGAGCAGTTCTTC. It specifies CASSVKTGYNEQFF.

This clonotype was seen a few times. V usage is TRBV4-2 and J usage is TRBJ2-3; D possibly corresponds to TRBD2 (5 bases). V lost 4 bases to trimming and J lost 2 bases, with 10 bases between them. Germline CDR1 is LGHNA and CDR2 is YNFKEQ. The CDR3 is 14 residues long. This CDR3 reads CASSPNGITDTQYF. CDR3 coding DNA: TGTGCCAGCAGCCCAAACGGGATCACAGATACGCAGTATTTT.

With respect to this clonotype: Possible read error: a much larger clone is one base away. This chain links TRBV12-3 or TRBV12-4 with TRBJ1-4; D gene unclear. This CDR3 has 14 residues. The ends were cut back, 3 bases at V and 4 bases at J, with 9 bases in the middle. Written as DNA, the CDR3 is TGTGCCAGCAGTTTTGGGCAGAGTAATGAAAAACTGTTTTTT. This sequence encodes CASSFGQSNEKLFF.

This clonotype has at least ten counts. The chain recombines TRBV29-1 with TRBJ2-7, with a tentative D call TRBD1 (6 bases). Germline V gene data show CDR1 as SQVTM and CDR2 as ANQGSEA. The CDR3 length is 12 residues. Trimming pared 5 bases from V and 0 bases from J, leaving 8 bases between. The CDR3 protein is CSVMTGSYEQYF. In DNA, the CDR3 is TGCAGCGTTATGACAGGCTCCTACGAGCAGTACTTC.

The sample holds many counts of this clonotype. The V gene is TRBV6-6, the J gene TRBJ1-5, with TRBD1 identical over 8 bases. CDR3 length equals 12 residues. In germline, CDR1 is MNHNY, CDR2 SVGAGI (reference sequence). This CDR3 reads CASDRGGQPQHF. The CDR3 DNA reads TGTGCATCCGACAGGGGCGGGCAGCCCCAGCATTTT.

About this clonotype itself: A junction end diverges from the germline sequence, so it may reflect a read error. The chain links TRBV18 to TRBJ2-7, with TRBD1 matching 9 bases. The CDR3 is 14 amino acids. In germline, CDR1 is KGHSH, CDR2 LQKENI. The CDR3 sequence: CVSSPQGARSEQYF. CDR3 nucleotide sequence: TGTGTCAGCTCACCACAGGGGGCGAGAAGCGAGCAGTACTTC. Together with reference TRBV18 and TRBJ2-7, the CDR3 gives the full variable domain: NAGVMQNPRHLVRRRGQEARLRCSPMKGHSHVYWYRQLPEEGLKFMVYLQKENIIDESGMPKERFSAEFPKEGPSILRIQQVVRGDSAAYFCVSSPQGARSEQYFGPGTRLTVT.

This clonotype was detected many times. The rearrangement joins TRBV5-4 to TRBJ2-2; 9 nucleotides line up with TRBD2. Germline loops: CDR1 SGHNT, CDR2 YYREEE (reference sequence). The CDR3 has 16 residues. The V and J ends lost 2 bases and 4 bases, in that order; junction bases with no gene match: 6. The CDR3, as DNA: TGTGCCAGCAGCTTCTCAGCGGGGGGCGGCACCGGGGAGCTGTTTTTT. As protein: CASSFSAGGGTGELFF.

This clonotype was observed a few times. A much more abundant neighbour one base away suggests this may be a read error. The chain joins TRBV7-2 to TRBJ2-7, with a tentative D call TRBD1 (5 bases). Germline V gene sequence: CDR1 SGHTA, CDR2 FQGNSA. CDR3 size: 14 residues. The V end was cut by 5 bases, the J end by 5 bases, with 16 bases between. CDR3 DNA sequence: TGTGCCAGCAGCATTGAGCAGGGTCCCGACGAGCAGTACTTC. It codes for CASSIEQGPDEQYF.

This clonotype occurred many times. The chain links TRBV12-3 or TRBV12-4 to TRBJ1-3; D unclear. The CDR3 loop spans 13 amino acids. Trimming stripped 0 bases from V and 4 bases from J, with 4 bases between. CDR3 loop: CASSLAAGNTIYF. In nucleotides, the CDR3 is TGTGCCAGCAGTTTAGCGGCAGGAAACACCATATATTTT.

This clonotype was observed many times. In nucleotides, the CDR3 is TGTGCCAGCAGCTCCCGCGGGGGGGGTTGGAGCACAGATACGCAGTATTTT. Residues: CASSSRGGGWSTDTQYF. The chain uses TRBV7-2 and TRBJ2-3, with 9 bases matching TRBD2. V lost 4 bases to trimming and J lost 0 bases; unmatched junction nucleotides: 8. The CDR3 has 17 amino acids. Germline values: CDR1 SGHTA, CDR2 FQGNSA.

The V gene is TRBV5-1, the J gene TRBJ1-5; 12 positions match TRBD1. Germline V gives CDR1 SGHRS, CDR2 YFSETQ. This CDR3 is 16 amino acids long. Trimming removed 3 bases from V and 3 bases from J; junction bases left unmatched: 4. CDR3 loop: CASSSGTGGFNQPQHF. Written as DNA, the CDR3 is TGCGCCAGCAGCTCCGGGACAGGGGGCTTCAATCAGCCCCAGCATTTT.

A few counts support this clonotype. The V and J genes are TRBV5-1 and TRBJ1-1, with D uncertain. Trimming removed 9 bases from V and 4 bases from J, with 31 bases in between. CDR1 is SGHRS, CDR2 YFSETQ, per germline. The CDR3 extends over 18 amino acids. This chain's CDR3 is CAIPLESRRPGRPTEAFF. The CDR3 DNA reads TGCGCCATCCCACTAGAATCTCGACGTCCTGGTCGGCCCACTGAAGCTTTCTTT.

By frequency in the sample, this clonotype is medium-sized (0.01 to 0.1%). This rearrangement joins TRBV20-1 to TRBJ1-5, with D maybe TRBD1 (5 bases). CDR3 length equals 15 residues. Germline V gives CDR1 DFQATT, CDR2 SNEGSKA (reference sequence). V shed 0 bases and J shed 6 bases, with 15 bases lying between them. The CDR3 DNA reads as TGCAGTGCTAGAGATATTGGGGCTGAGAGTCAGCCCCAGCATTTT. This gives the protein CSARDIGAESQPQHF.

There are a few counts of this clonotype. The V and J genes are TRBV12-3 or TRBV12-4 and TRBJ2-1; TRBD1 might be the D (6 bases). The CDR3 totals 16 residues. V gave up 3 bases and J gave up 6 bases, with 18 bases separating them. The chain's CDR3 is CASSFGAGVSANEQFF. CDR3 DNA sequence: TGTGCCAGCAGTTTTGGGGCAGGGGTATCCGCCAATGAGCAGTTCTTC.

V and J are TRBV7-2 and TRBJ2-3; D may be TRBD1 (5 bases). CDR1 is SGHTA, CDR2 FQGNSA, per germline. V lost 1 base, J lost 2 bases, and 10 bases lay in between. There are 15 residues in the CDR3. The CDR3 loop is CASSLVGATTDTQYF. As DNA, the CDR3 is TGTGCCAGCAGCTTAGTAGGGGCGACCACAGATACGCAGTATTTT.

The rearrangement joins TRBV4-2 to TRBJ1-3; maybe TRBD1 (6 bases). Germline CDR1 is LGHNA and CDR2 is YNFKEQ. The V and J ends lost 1 base and 0 bases respectively, with 16 bases between them. This CDR3 is built from 18 residues. For the CDR3, the DNA is TGTGCCAGCAGCCAAGGTGTCGGACAGATCCACTCTGGAAACACCATATATTTT. Translated, it gives CASSQGVGQIHSGNTIYF.

This clonotype was seen a handful of times. The chain recombines TRBV10-3 with TRBJ1-2, with D perhaps TRBD1 (6 bases). V was shortened by 0 bases and J by 8 bases, with 16 bases between the two germline ends. Germline-derived CDR1 and CDR2 are ENHRY and SYGVKD. The length of the CDR3 is 15 residues. CDR3 nucleotides: TGTGCCATCAGTGAGTCGAATCAGGGGCTCGACGGCTACACCTTC. Translation gives CAISESNQGLDGYTF.

The chain recombines TRBV15 with TRBJ1-2; the match to TRBD1 covers 7 bases. After removal of 2 bases from V and 6 bases from J, the junction contained 3 bases not matched to a gene. CDR1 LNHNV and CDR2 YYDKDF come from the germline V gene (reference sequence). The CDR3 totals 13 residues. CDR3 sequence: CATSRQGGDGYTF. The CDR3 DNA follows: TGTGCCACCAGCAGACAGGGGGGGGATGGCTACACCTTC.

This clonotype was counted at least ten times. The rearrangement links TRBV20-1 to TRBJ1-6, with a tentative D call TRBD1 (5 bases). V dropped 0 bases and J dropped 4 bases, with 13 bases sitting between them. Germline V gene sequence: CDR1 DFQATT, CDR2 SNEGSKA (reference sequence). The CDR3 extends over 16 amino acids. In DNA form, the CDR3 reads TGCAGTGCTAGAGACCGTAGAGGGGAATATAATTCACCCCTCCACTTT. Translating it yields CSARDRRGEYNSPLHF.

The rearrangement links TRBV12-3 or TRBV12-4 to TRBJ1-6; D not certain. This CDR3 contains 14 residues. Trimming shortened V by 5 bases and J by 4 bases, and 9 bases separated the two germline ends. DNA for the CDR3: TGTGCCAGCAGTCTATTTACTTATAATTCACCCCTCCACTTT. This gives the protein CASSLFTYNSPLHF.

This chain connects TRBV28 to TRBJ2-7; 7 positions agree with TRBD1. This CDR3 has 15 residues. With 5 bases clipped from V and 5 bases from J, the junction kept 12 bases outside the gene matches. Germline V gene lookup returns CDR1 MDHEN and CDR2 SYDVKM. CDR3 in DNA: TGTGCCAGCAGTACTGATCCACCGACAGGGCACGAGCAGTACTTC. Its protein is CASSTDPPTGHEQYF.

This clonotype has just a few counts. The gene calls are TRBV15 and TRBJ1-2; 7 bases are shared with TRBD1. J lost 4 bases, V lost 0 bases, and 11 bases had no gene match. The germline CDR1 and CDR2 sequences are LNHNV and YYDKDF (reference sequence). The CDR3 extends over 17 amino acids. The CDR3 loop is CATSRDQTSAGGYGYTF. The CDR3 nucleotides read TGTGCCACCAGCAGAGATCAAACTTCGGCAGGGGGCTATGGCTACACCTTC.

This clonotype was recorded a few times. This chain uses TRBV20-1 with TRBJ1-5, with 8 nucleotides matching TRBD1. Trimming at V came to 6 bases and at J to 2 bases, leaving 9 bases not matched to a gene. The CDR3 loop spans 15 amino acids. Germline CDR1 DFQATT, CDR2 SNEGSKA (reference sequence). The CDR3 bases are TGCAGTGCCCAGAACCCGGGACAGGGCAATCAGCCCCAGCATTTT. Translating gives CSAQNPGQGNQPQHF.

This clonotype was seen only a few times. The chain carries TRBV6-1 and TRBJ2-7, with a weak D call TRBD2 (5 bases). Germline CDR1 reads MNHNS; CDR2 reads SASEGT. V was cut by 2 bases and J by 7 bases, with 18 bases left in between. The CDR3 has 15 residues. This CDR3 reads CASSERRRGSREQYF. In nucleotides, the CDR3 is TGTGCCAGCAGTGAAAGACGACGTGGGAGTCGGGAGCAGTACTTC.

This clonotype was counted at least ten times. This sequence joins TRBV29-1 and TRBJ2-1; 7 nucleotides agree with TRBD1. Germline V CDR1 and CDR2: SQVTM, ANQGSEA. There are 11 residues in the CDR3. J lost 6 bases, V lost 7 bases, and 3 bases had no gene match. The CDR3: CSGDSINEQFF. The CDR3 DNA follows: TGCAGCGGGGACAGTATCAATGAGCAGTTCTTC.

This clonotype came up many times. V gene TRBV4-2 combines with J gene TRBJ2-1; TRBD1 or TRBD2 may be the D gene (7 bases each). V was cut by 4 bases and J by 3 bases, with 16 bases left in between. Germline CDR1 is LGHNA and CDR2 is YNFKEQ. This CDR3 spans 16 amino acids. CDR3 sequence (DNA): TGTGCCAGCAGCCTCCAGGGGGGGGGAGGCTACAATGAGCAGTTCTTC. Amino acid sequence: CASSLQGGGGYNEQFF.